This TCR beta chain was captured in a study of response to subunit inactivated influenza vaccine. Notes on the study in general: After each seasonal influenza vaccination, few new T cells are recruited, the authors suggested.

TCRdb called the RT-PCR reads again in MiXCR, with one record for every CDR3 protein. The sample lists about 500,000 distinct CDR3 sequences; about 15% were seen once. This clonotype showed up many times. Antigen: not known. Germline lookup yields CDR1 SGHTA and CDR2 FQGNSA. This CDR3 is 14 amino acids long. V shed 3 bases and J shed 6 bases, with 15 bases lying between them. This clonotype was sampled from a man between 50 and 69 years old who received an inactivated influenza vaccine. The sequencing here drew on CD4+ T cells sorted from PBMCs, taken about 23 months after vaccination. V gene TRBV7-2 combines with J gene TRBJ2-7, with D tentatively TRBD2 (5 bases). DNA for the CDR3: TGTGCCAGCAGCTTCGACTATCTCGGTTCCGAGCAGTACTTC. It codes for CASSFDYLGSEQYF.